The 25 T cell receptor beta chains below were found in one sample sequenced in a study of Ad26.COV2.S vaccination and SARS-CoV-2 variants. The treatment here: approximately 18 received Ad26.COV2.S at low or high dose, single or two shots; about 5 received placebo; per-sample allocation not given. Following the first vaccine or placebo injection, samples were taken on day 63. The data were produced by immunoSEQ multiplex PCR, yet TCRdb's version contains in-frame clones alone and is incomplete. The table has under 400,000 clones, 80% to 90% seen once. The material sequenced was peripheral blood, taken in a trial of Ad26.COV2.S vaccine versus placebo. The receptors were gathered from a person between 18 and 59 years old who received the Ad26.COV2.S COVID-19 vaccine or a placebo.

The chain carries TRBV6-5 and TRBJ2-1; D call uncertain. V was trimmed by 5 bases and J by 4 bases, leaving 12 bases between them. The CDR3 totals 14 residues. Looked up from germline, CDR1 is MNHEY and CDR2 is SVGAGI. The CDR3 nucleotides read TGTGCCAGCAGTCCTAGACCGGATTACAATGAGCAGTTCTTC. Encoded protein: CASSPRPDYNEQFF.

V is TRBV5-1 and J is TRBJ2-7; 7 bases agree with TRBD1. Germline V gene lookup returns CDR1 SGHRS and CDR2 YFSETQ. This CDR3 is built from 15 residues. Trimming took 0 bases from V and 4 from J; bases not matched to a gene: 7. CDR3 in amino acids: CASSLDLDRKYEQYF. The CDR3 coding sequence is TGCGCCAGCAGCTTGGATCTGGACAGGAAATACGAGCAGTACTTC.

This chain links TRBV11-3 with TRBJ2-3; no clear D. Germline CDR1 is SGHNT and CDR2 is YENEEA. The CDR3 spans 14 residues. V lost 2 bases to trimming and J lost 0 bases, with 6 bases between them. CDR3 nucleotide sequence: TGTGCCAGCAGCTTAAGACGAAGCACAGATACGCAGTATTTT. It yields the protein CASSLRRSTDTQYF.

Written as DNA, the CDR3 is TGCGCCAGCAGCTTCCTGTCTGGACAACTGAAAATCACAGATACGCAGTATTTT. Translating gives CASSFLSGQLKITDTQYF. This chain joins TRBV5-1 and TRBJ2-3, with D possibly matching TRBD1 (5 bases). V was pared by 2 bases and J by 2 bases, with 21 bases between. The CDR3 contains 18 residues. Germline V CDR1 and CDR2: SGHRS, YFSETQ.

CDR3 in amino acids: CASSWGLAGGGNEQFF. The CDR3 bases are TGTGCCAGCAGCTGGGGACTAGCGGGGGGTGGGAATGAGCAGTTCTTC. The rearrangement joins TRBV4-2 to TRBJ2-1, with 15 bases aligning to TRBD2. Per germline, CDR1 LGHNA and CDR2 YNFKEQ. CDR3 length equals 16 residues. The trim removed 5 bases at V and 7 bases at J, leaving 6 bases unmatched.

V usage is TRBV30 and J usage is TRBJ1-4; D might be TRBD1 (6 bases). Germline V gene data show CDR1 as GTSNPN and CDR2 as SVGIG (reference sequence). The CDR3 runs 13 residues. Between the trimmed V and J ends, which lost 0 bases and 8 bases, there was a span of 10 bases. CDR3 nucleotides: TGTGCCTGGAGTGTGGGGGGCAGGGAAAAACTGTTTTTT. This encodes CAWSVGGREKLFF.

This clone was detected once. CDR3 nucleotide sequence: TGCGCCAGCAGCTCGCACCCTAGCGGGGGGGCTAACACCTACAATGAGCAGTTCTTC. Amino acid sequence: CASSSHPSGGANTYNEQFF. The V gene is TRBV4-1, the J gene TRBJ2-1; TRBD2 aligns across 12 bases. Germline assignment: CDR1 MGHRA and CDR2 YSYEKL. This CDR3 has 19 amino acids. Losses at the gene ends were 5 bases for V and 2 bases for J; bases not matched to a gene: 13.

The rearrangement joins TRBV5-6 to TRBJ1-2; perhaps TRBD1 as D (5 bases). The germline V and J ends were trimmed by 3 bases and 6 bases, with 21 bases remaining between them. There are 16 residues in the CDR3. Germline V gene sequence: CDR1 SGHDT, CDR2 YYEEEE. The CDR3 nucleotides read TGTGCCAGCAGCTCACAGCGACGGGGCCGGACGGATGGCTACACCTTC. Its protein is CASSSQRRGRTDGYTF. The variable domain in full, with the rest retrieved from reference TRBV5-6 and TRBJ1-2, is DAGVTQSPTHLIKTRGQQVTLRCSPKSGHDTVSWYQQALGQGPQFIFQYYEEEERQRGNFPDRFSGHQFPNYSSELNVNALLLGDSALYLCASSSQRRGRTDGYTFGSGTRLTVV.

The chain employs TRBV5-1 and TRBJ1-5; a weak D match, TRBD1 (6 bases). Trimming took off 1 base at V and 4 bases at J, with 12 bases between the two ends. Per germline, CDR1 SGHRS and CDR2 YFSETQ. The CDR3 has 15 amino acids. The CDR3 sequence: CASSLWPGENQPQHF. CDR3 DNA sequence: TGCGCCAGCAGCTTGTGGCCAGGGGAAAATCAGCCCCAGCATTTT. Full variable domain (remainder filled in from reference TRBV5-1 and TRBJ1-5): KAGVTQTPRYLIKTRGQQVTLSCSPISGHRSVSWYQQTPGQGLQFLFEYFSETQRNKGNFPGRFSGRQFSNSRSEMNVSTLELGDSALYLCASSLWPGENQPQHFGDGTRLSIL.

The genes are TRBV7-2 and TRBJ1-4, with 7 bases lining up with TRBD1. The length of the CDR3 is 15 residues. With 4 bases clipped from V and 2 bases from J, the junction kept 4 bases outside the gene matches. CDR1 and CDR2 (germline): SGHTA, FQGNSA. Here the CDR3 reads CASSSTGMTNEKLFF. For the CDR3, the DNA is TGTGCCAGCAGCTCGACAGGGATGACTAATGAAAAACTGTTTTTT.

The rearrangement joins TRBV12-3 or TRBV12-4 to TRBJ2-1, with D perhaps TRBD1 (5 bases). The CDR3 extends over 13 amino acids. Trimming took off 8 bases at V and 9 bases at J, with 17 bases between the two ends. The CDR3 loop reads CASGTSLGVEQFF. Written as DNA, the CDR3 is TGTGCCAGCGGAACATCCCTAGGGGTTGAGCAGTTCTTC.

The chain carries TRBV5-1 and TRBJ2-3; 8 bases line up with TRBD1. The CDR3 is made up of 16 amino acids. Germline V CDR1 and CDR2: SGHRS, YFSETQ. V lost 0 bases to trimming and J lost 4 bases; unmatched junction nucleotides: 7. This CDR3 is CASSLVVRGPSDTQYF. The DNA of the CDR3 is TGCGCCAGCAGCTTGGTGGTCAGGGGGCCATCAGATACGCAGTATTTT.

This chain uses TRBV10-3 with TRBJ1-5, with D tentatively TRBD1 (6 bases). Germline CDR1 ENHRY, CDR2 SYGVKD. CDR3 length: 13 residues. With 9 bases removed from V and 3 bases from J, the gap between germline ends came to 12 bases. The CDR3 bases are TGTGCCATAAACAGGGATCTCAATCAGCCCCAGCATTTT. Protein product: CAINRDLNQPQHF.

The V call is TRBV11-2, the J call TRBJ2-1, with D possibly matching TRBD1 (6 bases). CDR1 is SGHAT, CDR2 FQNNGV, per germline. CDR3 length: 15 amino acids. The V and J ends lost 3 bases and 4 bases respectively, with 13 bases between them. Written as DNA, the CDR3 is TGTGCCAGCAGCTTGGGTCAGGGGACGTACAATGAGCAGTTCTTC. This gives the protein CASSLGQGTYNEQFF. Full variable domain (outside the CDR3, taken from reference TRBV11-2 and TRBJ2-1): EAGVAQSPRYKIIEKRQSVAFWCNPISGHATLYWYQQILGQGPKLLIQFQNNGVVDDSQLPKDRFSAERLKGVDSTLKIQPAKLEDSAVYLCASSLGQGTYNEQFFGPGTRLTVL.

This chain links TRBV19 with TRBJ2-5; no firm D call. CDR1 is LNHDA and CDR2 is SQIVND in the germline V gene (reference sequence). V was cut by 4 bases and J by 0 bases, with 9 bases left in between. CDR3 length: 14 amino acids. The CDR3 region is CASSNRVNQETQYF. CDR3 DNA sequence: TGTGCCAGTAGTAATAGGGTTAACCAAGAGACCCAGTACTTC.

V is TRBV5-1 and J is TRBJ1-2; 8 bases agree with TRBD1. There are 14 residues in the CDR3. The germline CDR1 and CDR2 sequences are SGHRS and YFSETQ. Trimming at V came to 2 bases and at J to 4 bases, leaving 4 bases not matched to a gene. The CDR3 protein is CASSFGTGFYGYTF. The CDR3 DNA sequence: TGCGCCAGCAGCTTCGGGACAGGCTTCTATGGCTACACCTTC.

The chain recombines TRBV20-1 with TRBJ1-4; a weak D match, TRBD1 (6 bases). The V gene lost 3 bases and the J gene lost 0 bases, with 17 bases spanning the gap. Germline values: CDR1 DFQATT, CDR2 SNEGSKA (reference sequence). The CDR3 loop spans 17 amino acids. The CDR3 DNA is TGCAGTGCTAGTCGGGGGCTTATCGGAGCAACTAATGAAAAACTGTTTTTT. It encodes CSASRGLIGATNEKLFF.

The V gene is TRBV19, the J gene TRBJ2-7; no clear D. The V end lost 3 bases, the J end lost 5 bases, and 8 bases lay between the germline ends. The CDR3 runs 12 residues. Germline V lookup: CDR1 LNHDA, CDR2 SQIVND (reference sequence). The CDR3 DNA reads as TGTGCCAGTAGTATGGCTTGGGACGAGCAGTACTTC. This codes for CASSMAWDEQYF.

V and J are TRBV25-1 and TRBJ1-5, with D unclear. CDR3 length equals 15 residues. CDR1 and CDR2 from the germline V gene are MGHDK and SYGVNS. Trimming shortened V by 3 bases and J by 3 bases, and 12 bases separated the two germline ends. The CDR3 region has the DNA TGTGCCAGCAGTGACCCGGGAACCATCAATCAGCCCCAGCATTTT. It codes for CASSDPGTINQPQHF.

The J gene is TRBJ1-2, the V gene TRBV19; D may be TRBD1 (6 bases). From germline, CDR1 is LNHDA and CDR2 SQIVND (reference sequence). V dropped 8 bases and J dropped 4 bases, with 17 bases sitting between them. The CDR3 covers 14 residues. The CDR3 nucleotides are TGTGCCAGTTCCACATGGGGGGCCCCCTATGGCTACACCTTC. Protein sequence: CASSTWGAPYGYTF.

The J gene is TRBJ2-7, the V gene TRBV6-5; D might be TRBD1 or TRBD2, each matching 5 bases. Trimming removed 7 bases at V and 6 bases at J, with 16 bases between. CDR3 length: 13 amino acids. Germline V gene sequence: CDR1 MNHEY, CDR2 SVGAGI. CDR3 in amino acids: CASKGPGKGEQYF. DNA for the CDR3: TGTGCCAGCAAGGGGCCGGGGAAGGGCGAGCAGTACTTC.

As regards this clone: The same CDR3 arises from other DNA sequences in this sample as well. This chain uses TRBV5-1 with TRBJ1-5; D is ambiguous. Trimming pared 0 bases from V and 3 bases from J, leaving 7 bases between. CDR1 is SGHRS, CDR2 YFSETQ, per germline. The CDR3 contains 14 residues. The CDR3 reads CASSLGGNNQPQHF. CDR3 nucleotides: TGCGCCAGCAGCTTGGGTGGAAACAATCAGCCCCAGCATTTT. Based on the CDR3 plus reference TRBV5-1 and TRBJ1-5, the full variable domain is KAGVTQTPRYLIKTRGQQVTLSCSPISGHRSVSWYQQTPGQGLQFLFEYFSETQRNKGNFPGRFSGRQFSNSRSEMNVSTLELGDSALYLCASSLGGNNQPQHFGDGTRLSIL.

J is TRBJ1-1 and V is TRBV9; TRBD1 is a possible D gene (5 bases). CDR3 length: 12 residues. V gave up 4 bases and J gave up 7 bases, with 11 bases separating them. In germline, CDR1 is SGDLS, CDR2 YYNGEE. CDR3 nucleotides: TGTGCCAGCAGCCCAGAGGACAATGAAGCTTTCTTT. It translates to CASSPEDNEAFF.

The chain joins TRBV12-3 or TRBV12-4 to TRBJ2-6; D unclear. The CDR3 totals 13 residues. V lost 7 bases, J lost 0 bases, and 4 bases lay in between. DNA for the CDR3: TGTGCCAGCACCTTCTCTGGGGCCAACGTCCTGACTTTC. Protein product: CASTFSGANVLTF.

The CDR3 here is CASSSRGSGANVLTF. In DNA, the CDR3 is TGTGCCAGCAGCTCCAGGGGATCTGGGGCCAACGTCCTGACTTTC. The rearrangement links TRBV7-3 to TRBJ2-6; D is possibly TRBD1 (6 bases). The CDR3 is 15 amino acids. Looked up from germline, CDR1 is SGHTA and CDR2 is FQGTGA. V was clipped by 4 bases and J by 1 base, with 8 bases between them.